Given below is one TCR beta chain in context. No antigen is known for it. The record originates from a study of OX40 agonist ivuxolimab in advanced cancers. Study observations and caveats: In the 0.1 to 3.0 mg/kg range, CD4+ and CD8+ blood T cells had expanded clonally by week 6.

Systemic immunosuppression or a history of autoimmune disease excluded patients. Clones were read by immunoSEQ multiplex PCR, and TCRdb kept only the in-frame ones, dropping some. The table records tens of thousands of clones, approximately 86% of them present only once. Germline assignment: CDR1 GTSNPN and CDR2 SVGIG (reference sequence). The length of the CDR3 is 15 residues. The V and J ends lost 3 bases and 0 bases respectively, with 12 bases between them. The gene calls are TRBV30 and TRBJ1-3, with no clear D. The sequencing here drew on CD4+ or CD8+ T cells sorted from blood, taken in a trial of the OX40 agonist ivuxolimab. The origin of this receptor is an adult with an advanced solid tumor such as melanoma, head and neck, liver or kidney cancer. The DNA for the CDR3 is TGTGCCTGGAGCGGTTTAAATCTCTCTGGAAACACCATATATTTT. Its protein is CAWSGLNLSGNTIYF.